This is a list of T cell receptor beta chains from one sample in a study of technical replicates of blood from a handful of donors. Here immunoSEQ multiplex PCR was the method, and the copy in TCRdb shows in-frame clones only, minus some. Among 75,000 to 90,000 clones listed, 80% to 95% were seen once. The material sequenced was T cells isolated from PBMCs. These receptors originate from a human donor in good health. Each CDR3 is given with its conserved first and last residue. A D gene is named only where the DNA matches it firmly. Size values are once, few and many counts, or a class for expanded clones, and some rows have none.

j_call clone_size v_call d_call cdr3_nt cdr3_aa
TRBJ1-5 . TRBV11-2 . TGTGCCAGCAGCTTATCCTATCGTCAGCCCCAGCATTTT CASSLSYRQPQHF
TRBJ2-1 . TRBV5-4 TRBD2 TGTGCCAGCAGCTTGGGACTAGCGGGAGGGAATGAGCAGTTCTTC CASSLGLAGGNEQFF
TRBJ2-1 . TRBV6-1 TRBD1 TGTGCCAGCAGTGAACGAGGGACAGGGGGACCCCAAGGAGAGCAGTTCTTC CASSERGTGGPQGEQFF
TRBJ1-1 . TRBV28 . TGTGCCAGCAGAACAGGCACTGAAGCTTTCTTT CASRTGTEAFF
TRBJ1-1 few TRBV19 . TGTGCCAGTAGCCTACAGGGCTCTGAAGCTTTCTTT CASSLQGSEAFF
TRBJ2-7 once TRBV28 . TGTGCCAGCACTACAGCAGGGGGGATCTACGAGCAGTACTTC CASTTAGGIYEQYF
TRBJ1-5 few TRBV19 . TGTGCCAGTAGTACCCAGGTCTATAGCAATCAGCCCCAGCATTTT CASSTQVYSNQPQHF
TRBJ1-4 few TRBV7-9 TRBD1 TGTGCCAGCAGCTTTGACAGGGGGTCTGAAAAACTGTTTTTT CASSFDRGSEKLFF
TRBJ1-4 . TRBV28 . TGTGCCAGCAGCCGGAGAAGAGATACTGAAAAACTGTTTTTT CASSRRRDTEKLFF
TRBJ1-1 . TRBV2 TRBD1 TGTGCCAGCAGGGGCACAGGGGGCGAAGCTTTCTTT CASRGTGGEAFF
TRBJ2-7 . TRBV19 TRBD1 TGTGCCAGTAGTATAGGGACAGGGTATGGCGAGCAGTACTTC CASSIGTGYGEQYF
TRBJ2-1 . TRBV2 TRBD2 TGTGCCAGCAGTTCCGGACTAGCCTTCGATGAGCAGTTCTTC CASSSGLAFDEQFF
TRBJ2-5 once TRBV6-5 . TGTGCCAGCAGTTACGGCCAGGTGGAGACCCAGTACTTC CASSYGQVETQYF
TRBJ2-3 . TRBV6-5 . TGTGCCAGCAGTTACGCCCGAACTAGCACAGATACGCAGTATTTT CASSYARTSTDTQYF
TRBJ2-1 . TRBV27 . TGTGCCAGCAGGCATTCCGGAGCGAACAATGAGCAGTTCTTC CASRHSGANNEQFF
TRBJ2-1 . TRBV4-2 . TGTGCCAGCAGCCAGGGAGCTTTTCGCTCCTACAATGAGCAGTTCTTC CASSQGAFRSYNEQFF
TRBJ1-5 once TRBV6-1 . TGTGCCAGCAGTGAAGGGCAGGGCAGCAATCAGCCCCAGCATTTT CASSEGQGSNQPQHF
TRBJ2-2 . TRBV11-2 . TGTGCCAGCAGCTTAGCCGGCCTAGACACCGGGGAGCTGTTTTTT CASSLAGLDTGELFF
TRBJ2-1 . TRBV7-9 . TGTGCCAGCAGCTTAGCGGGGTCCTTTCGAGAGACCGACAGTGTTTTAGTCTTC CASSLAGSFRETDSVLVF
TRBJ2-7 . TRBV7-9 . TGTGCCAGCAGCCCACATGGAGACTTAGCCGACGAGCAGTACTTC CASSPHGDLADEQYF
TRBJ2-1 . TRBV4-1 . TGCGCCAGCAGCCTAGGGACAAGGAATGAGCAGTTCTTC CASSLGTRNEQFF
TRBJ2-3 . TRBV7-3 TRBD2 TGTGCCAGCAGCGGTCCTAGTGGGACTAGGCATACGCAGTATTTT CASSGPSGTRHTQYF
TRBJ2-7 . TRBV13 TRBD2 TGTGCCAGCAGCTTTAAGTTTGGGGAAATAGCGGGAGAAATCTCCTACGAGCAGTACTTC CASSFKFGEIAGEISYEQYF
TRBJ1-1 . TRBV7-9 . TGTGCCAGCAGCTTGGGGGCAGGGAGTATGAACACTGAAGCTTTCTTT CASSLGAGSMNTEAFF
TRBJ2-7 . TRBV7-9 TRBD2 TGTGCCAGCAGCACACCCCCGGGGGGGACATCAGCCTACGAGCAGTACTTC CASSTPPGGTSAYEQYF
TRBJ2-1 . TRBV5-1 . TGCGCCAGCAGCTTGGCGGACAGATCCTACAATGAGCAGTTCTTC CASSLADRSYNEQFF
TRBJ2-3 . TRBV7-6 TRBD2 TGTGCCAGCAGCTTAGCGAGCCAGAGCGGGGCAGATACGCAGTATTTT CASSLASQSGADTQYF
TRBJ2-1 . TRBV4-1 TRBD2 TGCGCCAGCAGCCAAGACCTTCTAGCGGGGGGCCATAATGAGCAGTTCTTC CASSQDLLAGGHNEQFF
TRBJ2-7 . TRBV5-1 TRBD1 TGCGCCAGCAGCCTAGACAGGGGGCCTATCTACGAGCAGTACTTC CASSLDRGPIYEQYF
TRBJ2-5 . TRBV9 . TGTGCCAGGGAGGCAGGGGAGATACAAGAGACCCAGTACTTC CAREAGEIQETQYF
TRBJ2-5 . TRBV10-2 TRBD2 TGCGCCAGCACCCCGACTAGCGGGAGCCAGTACCAAGAGACCCAGTACTTC CASTPTSGSQYQETQYF
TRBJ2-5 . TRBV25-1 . TGTGCCAGCAGTGAATTCGGGGAAGAGACCCAGTACTTC CASSEFGEETQYF
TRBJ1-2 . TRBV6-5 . TGTGCCAGCAGTTACTCTGCCCCCCGAGGCTATGGCTACACCTTC CASSYSAPRGYGYTF
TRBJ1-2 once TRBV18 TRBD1 TGTGCCAGCACCCCGGGACAGGGGGCGTGGGGGTATGGCTACACCTTC CASTPGQGAWGYGYTF
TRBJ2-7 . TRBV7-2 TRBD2 TGTGCCAGCAGCCCACCGGGACTAGCGGGGGACGAGCAGTACTTC CASSPPGLAGDEQYF
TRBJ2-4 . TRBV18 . TGTGCCAGCTCTAGTGACGAGAGGGTGGACTTC CASSSDERVDF
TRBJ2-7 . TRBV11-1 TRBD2 TGTGCCAGCAGCTTCTATAAGGGACTAGATTGGTCGAAGGAGCAGTACTTC CASSFYKGLDWSKEQYF
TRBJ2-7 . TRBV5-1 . TGCGCCAGCAGCTTGGGAACTGTTTACTCCTACGAGCAGTACTTC CASSLGTVYSYEQYF
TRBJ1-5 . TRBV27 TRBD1 TGTGCCAGCAACCCTAGGGGGCAGGGCGCTCAGCCCCAGCATTTT CASNPRGQGAQPQHF
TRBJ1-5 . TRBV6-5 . TGTGCCAGCAGCCCTGAGGGGGGGGAAGGTCAGCCCCAGCATTTT CASSPEGGEGQPQHF
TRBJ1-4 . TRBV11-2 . TGTGCCAGCAGCCCTTCGACGGGGGAAAAACTGTTTTTT CASSPSTGEKLFF